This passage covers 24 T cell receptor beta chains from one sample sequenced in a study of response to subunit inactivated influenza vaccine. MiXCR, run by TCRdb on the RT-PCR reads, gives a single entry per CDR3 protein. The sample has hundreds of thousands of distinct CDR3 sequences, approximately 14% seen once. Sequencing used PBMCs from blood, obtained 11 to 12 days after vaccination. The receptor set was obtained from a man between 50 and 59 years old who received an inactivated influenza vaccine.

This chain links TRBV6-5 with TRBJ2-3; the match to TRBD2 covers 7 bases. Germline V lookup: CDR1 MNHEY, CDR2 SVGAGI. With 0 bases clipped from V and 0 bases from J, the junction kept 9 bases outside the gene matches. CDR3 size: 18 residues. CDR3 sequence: CASSYSMGGGYSTDTQYF. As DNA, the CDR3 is TGTGCCAGCAGTTACTCGATGGGGGGGGGATATAGCACAGATACGCAGTATTTT.

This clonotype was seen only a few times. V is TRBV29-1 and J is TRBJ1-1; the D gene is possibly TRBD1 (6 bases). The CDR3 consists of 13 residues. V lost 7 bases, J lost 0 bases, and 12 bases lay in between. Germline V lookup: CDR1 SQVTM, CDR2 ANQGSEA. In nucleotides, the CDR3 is TGCAGCGCCGATGGACAGATGAACACTGAAGCTTTCTTT. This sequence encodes CSADGQMNTEAFF.

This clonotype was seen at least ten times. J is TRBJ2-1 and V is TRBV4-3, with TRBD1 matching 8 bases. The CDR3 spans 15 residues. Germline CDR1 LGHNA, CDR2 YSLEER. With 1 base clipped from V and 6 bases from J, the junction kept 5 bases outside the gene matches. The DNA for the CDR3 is TGCGCCAGCAGCCAAGGCGGGACAGGCTTCAATGAGCAGTTCTTC. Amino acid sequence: CASSQGGTGFNEQFF.

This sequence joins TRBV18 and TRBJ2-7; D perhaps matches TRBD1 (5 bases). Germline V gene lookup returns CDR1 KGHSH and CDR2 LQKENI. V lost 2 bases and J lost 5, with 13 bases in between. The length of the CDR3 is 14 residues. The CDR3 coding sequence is TGTGCCAGCTCACCAGAGTCAGGGCTCCACGAGCAGTACTTC. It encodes CASSPESGLHEQYF.

CDR3: CASSLVAYQETQYF. The CDR3 nucleotides are TGTGCCAGCAGCTTGGTCGCGTACCAAGAGACCCAGTACTTC. The chain uses TRBV5-6 and TRBJ2-5; D call uncertain. Germline V lookup: CDR1 SGHDT, CDR2 YYEEEE. V lost 0 bases and J 0 bases, leaving 6 bases between the germline ends. The CDR3 runs to 14 residues.

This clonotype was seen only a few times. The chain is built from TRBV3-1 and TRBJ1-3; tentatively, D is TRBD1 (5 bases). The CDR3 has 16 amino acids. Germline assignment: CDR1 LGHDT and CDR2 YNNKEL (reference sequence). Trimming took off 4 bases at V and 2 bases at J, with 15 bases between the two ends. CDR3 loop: CASSLGMGGTGNTIYF. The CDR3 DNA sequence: TGTGCCAGCAGCCTGGGGATGGGGGGGACTGGAAACACCATATATTTT.

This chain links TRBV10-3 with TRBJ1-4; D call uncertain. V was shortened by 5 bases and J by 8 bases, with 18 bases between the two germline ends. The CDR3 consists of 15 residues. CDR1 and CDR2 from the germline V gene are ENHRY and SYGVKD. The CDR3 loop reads CAISKSQQVSEKLFF. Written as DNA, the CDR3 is TGTGCCATCAGTAAATCGCAGCAGGTCTCCGAAAAACTGTTTTTT.

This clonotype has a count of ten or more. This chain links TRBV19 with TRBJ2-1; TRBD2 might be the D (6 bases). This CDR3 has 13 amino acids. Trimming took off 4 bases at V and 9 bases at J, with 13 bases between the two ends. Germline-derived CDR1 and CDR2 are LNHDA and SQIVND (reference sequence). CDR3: CASSTGRAGEQFF. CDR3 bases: TGTGCCAGTAGTACGGGCCGAGCGGGTGAGCAGTTCTTC.

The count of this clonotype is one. The CDR3 sequence: CASSTSPPLKAYGYTF. As DNA, the CDR3 is TGTGCCAGCAGCACGTCCCCCCCCCTTAAGGCCTATGGCTACACCTTC. This rearrangement joins TRBV13 to TRBJ1-2, with D hard to call. CDR1 and CDR2 (germline): PRHDT, FYEKMQ (reference sequence). This CDR3 has 16 residues. The V and J ends lost 5 bases and 4 bases respectively, with 20 bases between them.

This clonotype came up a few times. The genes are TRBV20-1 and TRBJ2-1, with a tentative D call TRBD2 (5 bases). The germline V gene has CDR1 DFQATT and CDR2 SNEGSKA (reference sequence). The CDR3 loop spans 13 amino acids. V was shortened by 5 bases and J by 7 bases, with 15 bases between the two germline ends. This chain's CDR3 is CSAPSAGRNEQFF. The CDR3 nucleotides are TGCAGTGCTCCCTCGGCGGGCCGGAATGAGCAGTTCTTC.

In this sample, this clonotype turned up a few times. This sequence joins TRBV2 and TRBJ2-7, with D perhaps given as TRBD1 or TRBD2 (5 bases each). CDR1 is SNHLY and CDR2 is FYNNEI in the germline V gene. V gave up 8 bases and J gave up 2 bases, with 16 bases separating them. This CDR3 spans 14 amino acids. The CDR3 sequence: CASFTRDGTYEQYF. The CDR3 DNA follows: TGTGCCAGCTTCACTCGGGACGGTACCTACGAGCAGTACTTC.

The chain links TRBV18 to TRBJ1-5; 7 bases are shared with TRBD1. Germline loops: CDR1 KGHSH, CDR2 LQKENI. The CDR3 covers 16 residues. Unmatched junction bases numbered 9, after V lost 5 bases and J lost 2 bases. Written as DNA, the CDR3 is TGTGCCAGCTCATCCGCAGGGGGATCGGGCAATCAGCCCCAGCATTTT. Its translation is CASSSAGGSGNQPQHF.

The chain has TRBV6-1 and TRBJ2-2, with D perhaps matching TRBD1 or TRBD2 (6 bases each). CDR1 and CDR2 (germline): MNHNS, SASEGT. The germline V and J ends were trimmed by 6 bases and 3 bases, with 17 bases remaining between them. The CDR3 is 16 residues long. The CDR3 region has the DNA TGTGCCAGCAGCCGCCCGGTTAGGGGGGACACCGGGGAGCTGTTTTTT. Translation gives CASSRPVRGDTGELFF.

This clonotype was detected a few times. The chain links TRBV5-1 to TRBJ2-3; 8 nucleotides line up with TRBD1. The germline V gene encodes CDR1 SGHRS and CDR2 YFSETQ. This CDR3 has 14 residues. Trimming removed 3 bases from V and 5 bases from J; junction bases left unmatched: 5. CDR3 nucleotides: TGCGCCAGCAGCTCGGGACAGGTACTAGATACGCAGTATTTT. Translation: CASSSGQVLDTQYF.

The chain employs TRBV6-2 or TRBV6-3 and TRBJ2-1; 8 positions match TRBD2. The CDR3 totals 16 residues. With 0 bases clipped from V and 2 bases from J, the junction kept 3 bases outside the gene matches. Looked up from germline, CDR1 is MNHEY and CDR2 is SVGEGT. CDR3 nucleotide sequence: TGTGCCAGCAGTTACTCGAACGGGGGGGCCTACAATGAGCAGTTCTTC. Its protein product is CASSYSNGGAYNEQFF.

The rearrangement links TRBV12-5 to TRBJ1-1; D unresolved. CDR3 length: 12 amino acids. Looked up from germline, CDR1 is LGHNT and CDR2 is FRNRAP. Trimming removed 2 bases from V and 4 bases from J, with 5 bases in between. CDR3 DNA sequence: TGTGCTAGTGGTTTGAGTGGCACTGAAGCTTTCTTT. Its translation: CASGLSGTEAFF.

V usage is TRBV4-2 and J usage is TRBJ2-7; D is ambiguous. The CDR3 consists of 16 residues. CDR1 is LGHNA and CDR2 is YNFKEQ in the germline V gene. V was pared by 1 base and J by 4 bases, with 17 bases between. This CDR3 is CASSQGISGLIYEQYF. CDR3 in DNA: TGTGCCAGCAGCCAAGGCATCAGTGGGCTCATATACGAGCAGTACTTC.

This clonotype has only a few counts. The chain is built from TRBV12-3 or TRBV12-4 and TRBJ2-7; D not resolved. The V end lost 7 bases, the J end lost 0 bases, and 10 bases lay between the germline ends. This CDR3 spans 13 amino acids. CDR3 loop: CASTAALSYEQYF. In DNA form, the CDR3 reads TGTGCCAGCACGGCGGCTCTCTCCTACGAGCAGTACTTC.

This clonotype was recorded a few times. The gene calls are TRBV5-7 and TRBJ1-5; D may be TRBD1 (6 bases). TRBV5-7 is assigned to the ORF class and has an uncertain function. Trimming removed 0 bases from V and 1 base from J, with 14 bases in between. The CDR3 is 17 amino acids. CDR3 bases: TGTGCCAGCAGCTTGGAGGGGGGCGGACGAAGCAATCAGCCCCAGCATTTT. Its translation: CASSLEGGGRSNQPQHF.

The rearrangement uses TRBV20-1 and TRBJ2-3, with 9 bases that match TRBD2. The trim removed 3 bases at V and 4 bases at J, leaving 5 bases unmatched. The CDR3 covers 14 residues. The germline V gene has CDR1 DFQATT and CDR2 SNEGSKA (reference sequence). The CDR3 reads CSASVSGSPDTQYF. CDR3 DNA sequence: TGCAGTGCTAGTGTTAGCGGGAGTCCAGATACGCAGTATTTT.

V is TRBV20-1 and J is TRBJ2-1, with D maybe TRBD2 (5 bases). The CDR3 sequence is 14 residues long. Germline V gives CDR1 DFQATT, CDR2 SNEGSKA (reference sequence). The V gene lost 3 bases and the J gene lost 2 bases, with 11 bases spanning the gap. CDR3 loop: CSASEGTPYNEQFF. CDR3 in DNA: TGCAGTGCTAGTGAGGGAACTCCCTACAATGAGCAGTTCTTC.

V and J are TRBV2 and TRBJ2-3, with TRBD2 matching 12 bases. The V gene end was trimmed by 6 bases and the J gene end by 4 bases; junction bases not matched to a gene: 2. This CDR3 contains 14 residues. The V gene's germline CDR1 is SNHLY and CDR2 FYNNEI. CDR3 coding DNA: TGTGCCAGCAGCGGACTAGCGGGGCCAGATACGCAGTATTTT. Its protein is CASSGLAGPDTQYF.

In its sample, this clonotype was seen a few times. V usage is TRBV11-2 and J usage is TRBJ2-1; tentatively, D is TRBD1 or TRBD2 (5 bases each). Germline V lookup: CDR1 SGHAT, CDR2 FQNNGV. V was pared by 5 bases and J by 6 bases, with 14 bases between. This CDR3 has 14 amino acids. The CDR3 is CASSRSEGSNEQFF. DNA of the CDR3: TGTGCCAGCAGCCGCTCCGAGGGGAGCAATGAGCAGTTCTTC. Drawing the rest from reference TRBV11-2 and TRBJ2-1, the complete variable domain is EAGVAQSPRYKIIEKRQSVAFWCNPISGHATLYWYQQILGQGPKLLIQFQNNGVVDDSQLPKDRFSAERLKGVDSTLKIQPAKLEDSAVYLCASSRSEGSNEQFFGPGTRLTVL.

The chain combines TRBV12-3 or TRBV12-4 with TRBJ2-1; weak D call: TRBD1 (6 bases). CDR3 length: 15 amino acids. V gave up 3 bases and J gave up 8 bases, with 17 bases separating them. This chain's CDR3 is CASSFFGGARDEQFF. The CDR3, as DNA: TGTGCCAGCAGTTTCTTTGGGGGCGCGAGGGATGAGCAGTTCTTC.